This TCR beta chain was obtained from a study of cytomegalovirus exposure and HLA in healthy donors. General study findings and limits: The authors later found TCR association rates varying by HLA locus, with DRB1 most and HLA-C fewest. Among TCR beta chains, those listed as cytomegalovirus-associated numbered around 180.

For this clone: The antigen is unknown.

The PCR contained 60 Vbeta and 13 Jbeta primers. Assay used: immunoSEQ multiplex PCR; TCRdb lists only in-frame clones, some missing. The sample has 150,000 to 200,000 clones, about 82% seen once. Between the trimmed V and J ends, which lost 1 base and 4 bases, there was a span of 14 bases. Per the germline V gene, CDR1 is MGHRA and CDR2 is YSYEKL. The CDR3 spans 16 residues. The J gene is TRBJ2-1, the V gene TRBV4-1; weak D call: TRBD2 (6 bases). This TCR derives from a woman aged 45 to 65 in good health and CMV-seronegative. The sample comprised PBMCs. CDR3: CASSQGFGGSYNEQFF. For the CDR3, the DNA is TGCGCCAGCAGCCAAGGGTTCGGGGGATCTTACAATGAGCAGTTCTTC.